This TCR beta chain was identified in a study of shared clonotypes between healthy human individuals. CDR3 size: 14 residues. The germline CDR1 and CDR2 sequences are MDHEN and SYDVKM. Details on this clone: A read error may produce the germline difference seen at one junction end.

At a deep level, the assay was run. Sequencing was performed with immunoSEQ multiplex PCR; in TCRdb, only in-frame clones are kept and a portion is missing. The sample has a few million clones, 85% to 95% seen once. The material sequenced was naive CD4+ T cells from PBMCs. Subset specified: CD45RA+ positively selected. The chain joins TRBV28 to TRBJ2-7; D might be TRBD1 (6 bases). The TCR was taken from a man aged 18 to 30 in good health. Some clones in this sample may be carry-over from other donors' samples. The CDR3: CASSVPRIRDTPYF. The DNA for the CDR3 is TGTGCCAGCAGTGTACCTCGAATCCGGGACACTCCGTATTTC.